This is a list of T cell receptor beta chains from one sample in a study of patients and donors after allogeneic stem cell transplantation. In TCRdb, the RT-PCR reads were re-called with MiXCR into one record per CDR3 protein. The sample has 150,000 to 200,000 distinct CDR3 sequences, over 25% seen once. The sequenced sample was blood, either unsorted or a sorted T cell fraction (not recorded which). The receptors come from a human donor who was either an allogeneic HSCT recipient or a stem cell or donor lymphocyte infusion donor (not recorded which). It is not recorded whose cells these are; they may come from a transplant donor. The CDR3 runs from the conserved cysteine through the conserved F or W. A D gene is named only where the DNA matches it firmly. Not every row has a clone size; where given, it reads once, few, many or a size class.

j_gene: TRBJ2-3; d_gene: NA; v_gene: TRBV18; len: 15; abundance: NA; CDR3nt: TGTGCCAGCTCACCATTAGGGTCGGGCACAGATACGCAGTATTTT; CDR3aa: CASSPLGSGTDTQYF
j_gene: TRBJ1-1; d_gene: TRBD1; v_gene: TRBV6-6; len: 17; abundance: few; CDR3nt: TGTGCCAGCAGTTACCCGACAGGGGAAATAAGGAACACTGAAGCTTTCTTT; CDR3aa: CASSYPTGEIRNTEAFF
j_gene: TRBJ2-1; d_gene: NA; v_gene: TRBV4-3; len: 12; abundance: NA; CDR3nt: TGCGCCAGCAGCCTGGAAAGGAATGAGCAGTTCTTC; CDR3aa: CASSLERNEQFF
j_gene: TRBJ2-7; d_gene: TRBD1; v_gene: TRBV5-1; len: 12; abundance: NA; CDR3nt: TGCGCCAGCAGCGCGCCAGGGGGCGAGCAGTACTTC; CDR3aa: CASSAPGGEQYF
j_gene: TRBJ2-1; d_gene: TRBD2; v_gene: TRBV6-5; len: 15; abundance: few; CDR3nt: TGTGCCAGCAGTTTAAGCGGGGCACTCTACAATGAGCAGTTCTTC; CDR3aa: CASSLSGALYNEQFF
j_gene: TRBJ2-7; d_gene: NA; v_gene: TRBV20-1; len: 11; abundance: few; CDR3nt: TGCAGTGCCCGGAGGGGCTACGAGCAGTACTTC; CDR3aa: CSARRGYEQYF
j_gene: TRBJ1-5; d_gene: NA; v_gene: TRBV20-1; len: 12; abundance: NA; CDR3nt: TGCAGTGCTAGAAACCAGGGTCAGCCCCAGCATTTT; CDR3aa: CSARNQGQPQHF
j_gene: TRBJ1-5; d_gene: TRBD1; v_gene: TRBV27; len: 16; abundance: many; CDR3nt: TGTGCCAGCAGTCAGTACAGGGGGCTCGGCAATCAGCCCCAGCATTTT; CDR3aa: CASSQYRGLGNQPQHF
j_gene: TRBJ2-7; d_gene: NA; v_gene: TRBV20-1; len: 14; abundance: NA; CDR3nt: TGCAGTGCTAGAGGGGTTAGGGCCCCCTACGAGCAGTACTTC; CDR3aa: CSARGVRAPYEQYF
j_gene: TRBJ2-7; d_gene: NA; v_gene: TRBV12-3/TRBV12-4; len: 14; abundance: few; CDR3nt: TGTGCCAGCAGAGACTCTAGGGGGGCCTACGAGCAGTACTTC; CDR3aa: CASRDSRGAYEQYF
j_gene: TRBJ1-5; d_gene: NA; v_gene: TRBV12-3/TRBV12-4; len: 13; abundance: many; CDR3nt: TGTGCCAGCAGTTTGGAGGGGGGTCAGCCCCAGCATTTT; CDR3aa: CASSLEGGQPQHF
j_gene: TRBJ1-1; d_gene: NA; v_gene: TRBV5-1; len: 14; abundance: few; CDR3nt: TGCGCCAGCAGCTTGGAAGGAGTAGCGGAATGGGCTTTCTTT; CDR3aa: CASSLEGVAEWAFF
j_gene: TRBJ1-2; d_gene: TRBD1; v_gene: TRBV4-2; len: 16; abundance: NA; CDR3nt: TGTGCCAGCAGCCAATCTCAGACAGGGAGGTTGTATGGCTACACCTTC; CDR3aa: CASSQSQTGRLYGYTF
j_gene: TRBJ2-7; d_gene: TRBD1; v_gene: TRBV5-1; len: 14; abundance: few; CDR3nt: TGCGCCAGCAGCTTGGGACAGGGAAGCCACGAGCAGTACTTC; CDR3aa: CASSLGQGSHEQYF
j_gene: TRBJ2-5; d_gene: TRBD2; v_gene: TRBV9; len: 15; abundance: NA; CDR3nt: TGTGCCAGCAGCGTAGGGGACTATCCTCAAGAGACCCAGTACTTC; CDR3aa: CASSVGDYPQETQYF
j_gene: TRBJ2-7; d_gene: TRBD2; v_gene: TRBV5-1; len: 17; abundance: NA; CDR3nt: TGCGCCAGCAGCTTCGGGACTAGCGGGAGAAGCTCCTACGAGCAGTACTTC; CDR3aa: CASSFGTSGRSSYEQYF
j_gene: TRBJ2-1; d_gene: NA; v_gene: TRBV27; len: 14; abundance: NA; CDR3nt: TGTGCCAGCAGTTTGGGGGAGTTGTACAATGAGCAGTTCTTC; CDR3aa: CASSLGELYNEQFF
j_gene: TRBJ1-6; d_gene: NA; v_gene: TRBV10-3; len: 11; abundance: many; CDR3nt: TGTGCCATCAGCGACTTCTCGTCCCTCCACTTT; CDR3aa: CAISDFSSLHF
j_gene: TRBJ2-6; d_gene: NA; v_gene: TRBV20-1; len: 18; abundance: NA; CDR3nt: TGCAGTGCTAGAGATATAGCTGCAAGAAGCTCTGGGGCCAACGTCCTGACTTTC; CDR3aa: CSARDIAARSSGANVLTF
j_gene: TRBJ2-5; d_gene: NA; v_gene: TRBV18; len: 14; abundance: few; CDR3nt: TGTGCCAGCTCACCACGAACGTCCGAAGAGACCCAGTACTTC; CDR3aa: CASSPRTSEETQYF
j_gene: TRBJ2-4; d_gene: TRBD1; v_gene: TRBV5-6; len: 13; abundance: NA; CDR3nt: TGTGCGAGCACAGGGGTAGCCAAAAACATTCAGTACTTC; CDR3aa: CASTGVAKNIQYF
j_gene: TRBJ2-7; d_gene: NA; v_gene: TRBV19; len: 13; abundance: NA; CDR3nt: TGTGCCAGTAGTATTCGGGACCCCTACGAGCAGTACTTC; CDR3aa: CASSIRDPYEQYF
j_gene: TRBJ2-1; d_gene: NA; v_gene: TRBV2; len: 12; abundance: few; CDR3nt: TGTGCCAGCAGGGGACTCATCAATGAGCAGTTCTTC; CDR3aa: CASRGLINEQFF
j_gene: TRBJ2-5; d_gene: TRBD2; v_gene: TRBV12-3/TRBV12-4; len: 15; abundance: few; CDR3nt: TGTGCCAGCAGTCCATGGACTAGTTCTAGCGAGACCCAGTACTTC; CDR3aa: CASSPWTSSSETQYF
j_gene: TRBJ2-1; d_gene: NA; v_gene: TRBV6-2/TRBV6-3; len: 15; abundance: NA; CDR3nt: TGTGCCAGCAGTTACGCTGACAGGCCCTACAATGAGCAGTTCTTC; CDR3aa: CASSYADRPYNEQFF
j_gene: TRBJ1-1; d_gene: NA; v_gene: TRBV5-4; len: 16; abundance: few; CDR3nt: TGTGCCAGCAGCTTGGGGGCGGGCAGCCCTAACACTGAAGCTTTCTTT; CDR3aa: CASSLGAGSPNTEAFF
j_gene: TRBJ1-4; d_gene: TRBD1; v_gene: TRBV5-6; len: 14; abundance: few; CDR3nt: TGTGCCAGCAGTCGGGACAGGGGGCATGAAAAACTGTTTTTT; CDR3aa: CASSRDRGHEKLFF
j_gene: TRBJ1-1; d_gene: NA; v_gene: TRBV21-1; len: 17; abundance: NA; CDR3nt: TGTGCCAGCAGCAACCAAAACCTTGACAGGGGGTACGTTGAAGCTTTCTTT; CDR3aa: CASSNQNLDRGYVEAFF
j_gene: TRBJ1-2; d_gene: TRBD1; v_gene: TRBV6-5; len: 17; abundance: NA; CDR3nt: TGTGCCAGCAGTAAAACCGGACAGGGGAGGATCGGCTATGGCTACACCTTC; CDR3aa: CASSKTGQGRIGYGYTF
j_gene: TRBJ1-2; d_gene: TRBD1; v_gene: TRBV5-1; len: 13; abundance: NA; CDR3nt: TGCGCCAGCAGCTCGCCGGGACAGTATGGCTACACCTTC; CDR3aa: CASSSPGQYGYTF
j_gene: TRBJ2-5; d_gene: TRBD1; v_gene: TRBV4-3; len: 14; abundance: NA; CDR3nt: TGCGCCAGCAGCCGGGGGACAGACCAAGAGACCCAGTACTTC; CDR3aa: CASSRGTDQETQYF
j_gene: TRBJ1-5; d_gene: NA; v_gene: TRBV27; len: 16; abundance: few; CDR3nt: TGTGCCAGCAGTTTATCTCCGACGTTGAGCAATCAGCCCCAGCATTTT; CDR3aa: CASSLSPTLSNQPQHF
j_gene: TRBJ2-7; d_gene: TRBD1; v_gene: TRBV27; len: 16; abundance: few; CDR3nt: TGTGCCAGCAGTTTCGGCCGACAGGGTTGGGTTTACGAGCAGTACTTC; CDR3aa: CASSFGRQGWVYEQYF
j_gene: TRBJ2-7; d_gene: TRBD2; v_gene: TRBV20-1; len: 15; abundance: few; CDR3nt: TGCAGTGCTAGAGATCGACTAGCGGGAGCGGACGAGCAGTACTTC; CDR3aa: CSARDRLAGADEQYF
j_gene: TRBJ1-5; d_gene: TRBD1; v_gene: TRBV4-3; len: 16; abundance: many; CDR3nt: TGCGCCAGCAGCCAAGAGGCAGGGGGCATCAATCAGCCCCAGCATTTT; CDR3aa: CASSQEAGGINQPQHF
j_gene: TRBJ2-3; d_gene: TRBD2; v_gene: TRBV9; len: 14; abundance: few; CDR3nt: TGTGCCAGCAGCGCTGGACTAGCAACAGATACGCAGTATTTT; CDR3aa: CASSAGLATDTQYF
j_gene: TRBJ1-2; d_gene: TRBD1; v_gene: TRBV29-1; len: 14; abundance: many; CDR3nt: TGCAGCGCCGGCCGGGACAGGGAGGACTATGGCTACACCTTC; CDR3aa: CSAGRDREDYGYTF
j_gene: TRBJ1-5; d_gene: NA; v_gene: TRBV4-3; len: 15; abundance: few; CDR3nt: TGCGCCAGCAGCCAAGGTAGGGATAGCAATCAGCCCCAGCATTTT; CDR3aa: CASSQGRDSNQPQHF
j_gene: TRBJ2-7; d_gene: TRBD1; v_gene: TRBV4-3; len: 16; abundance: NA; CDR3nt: TGCGCCAGCAGCCAAGCGGGTCGGGGACAGTCCTACGAGCAGTACTTC; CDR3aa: CASSQAGRGQSYEQYF
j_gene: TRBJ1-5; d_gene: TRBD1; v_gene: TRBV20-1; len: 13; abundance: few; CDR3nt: TGCAGTGCTGACCAGGGGGCAGGGCAGCCCCAGCATTTT; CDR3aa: CSADQGAGQPQHF
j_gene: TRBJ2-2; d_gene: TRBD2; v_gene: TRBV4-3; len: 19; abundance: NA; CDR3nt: TGCGCCAGCAGCCAAGGGACTAGCGGGAGCCACTTGTACACCGGGGAGCTGTTTTTT; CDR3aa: CASSQGTSGSHLYTGELFF
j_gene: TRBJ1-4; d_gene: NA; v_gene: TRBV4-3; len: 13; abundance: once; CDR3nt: TGCGCCAGCAGCCAGCCCGAGAAGGAAAAACTGTTTTTT; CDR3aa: CASSQPEKEKLFF
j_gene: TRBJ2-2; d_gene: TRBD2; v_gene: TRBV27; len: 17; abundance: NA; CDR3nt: TGTGCCAGCAGCCGTTATTGGGCGGGAGGGAACACCGGGGAGCTGTTTTTT; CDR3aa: CASSRYWAGGNTGELFF
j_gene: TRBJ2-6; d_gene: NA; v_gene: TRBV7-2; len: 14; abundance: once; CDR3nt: TGTGCCAGCAGCTTAGCGCCTGGGGCCAACGTCCTGACTTTC; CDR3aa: CASSLAPGANVLTF
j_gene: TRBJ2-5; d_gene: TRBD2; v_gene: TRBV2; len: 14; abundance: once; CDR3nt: TGTGCCAGCAGTGTAAGACTAGCGGAAGAGACCCAGTACTTC; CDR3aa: CASSVRLAEETQYF
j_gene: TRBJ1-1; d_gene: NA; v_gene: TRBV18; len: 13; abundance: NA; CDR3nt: TGTGCCAGCTCCGCGGGCCAAAATATTGAAGCTTTCTTT; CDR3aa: CASSAGQNIEAFF
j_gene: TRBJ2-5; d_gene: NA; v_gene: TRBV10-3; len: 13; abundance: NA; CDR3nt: TGTGCCATCAGTGAGTCGGAGAGGGAGACCCAGTACTTC; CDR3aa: CAISESERETQYF
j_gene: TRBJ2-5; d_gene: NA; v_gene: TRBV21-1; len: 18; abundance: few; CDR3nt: TGTGCCAGCAGCAAAAATATGAGGCGGGAGGGATGCCAAGAGACCCAGTACTTC; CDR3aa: CASSKNMRREGCQETQYF
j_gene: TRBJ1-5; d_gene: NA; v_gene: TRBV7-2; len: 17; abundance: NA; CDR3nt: TGTGCCAGCAGCTTAGGTCTCAGGGCCTATAGCAATCAGCCCCAGCATTTT; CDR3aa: CASSLGLRAYSNQPQHF
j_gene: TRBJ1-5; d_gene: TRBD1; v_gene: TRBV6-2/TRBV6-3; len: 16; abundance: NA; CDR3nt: TGTGCCAGCAGCCCAAGAAGACAGGGACCAAATCAGCCCCAGCATTTT; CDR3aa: CASSPRRQGPNQPQHF
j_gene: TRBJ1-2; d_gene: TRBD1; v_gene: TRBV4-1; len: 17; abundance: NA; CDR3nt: TGCGCCAGCAGCCAAGGGGGCACCGGGACAGGGGGACGAGGCTACACCTTC; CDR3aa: CASSQGGTGTGGRGYTF